These 26 T cell receptor beta chains were all obtained from the same sample, sequenced in a study of shared clonotypes between healthy human individuals. This table comes from immunoSEQ multiplex PCR, and its TCRdb copy is limited to in-frame clones, with some not included. The data hold 2 million to 2.5 million clones, with over 85% observed a single time. The sequenced material came from naive CD4+ T cells sorted from blood. The sample's subset: CD45RA+ positively selected. All receptors derive from a young man in good health.

The gene calls are TRBV28 and TRBJ1-1, with D unresolved. The length of the CDR3 is 12 residues. CDR1 is MDHEN, CDR2 SYDVKM, per germline. Trimming took off 3 bases at V and 3 bases at J, with 5 bases between the two ends. The CDR3 is CASSFPDTEAFF. Here the CDR3 DNA reads TGTGCCAGCAGTTTTCCGGACACTGAAGCTTTCTTT. Looking up the rest from reference TRBV28 and TRBJ1-1 gives the full variable domain: DVKVTQSSRYLVKRTGEKVFLECVQDMDHENMFWYRQDPGLGLRLIYFSYDVKMKEKGDIPEGYSVSREKKERFSLILESASTNQTSMYLCASSFPDTEAFFGQGTRLTVV.

As DNA, the CDR3 is TGTGCCAGCAGCGGGAGGCGGCGCAGCACCGGGGAGCTGTTTTTT. This sequence encodes CASSGRRRSTGELFF. V is TRBV21-1 and J is TRBJ2-2; the tabulated D call, TRBD2, remains unverified against the DNA. TRBV21-1 is assigned pseudogene status. The CDR3 covers 15 residues.

V and J are TRBV29-1 and TRBJ2-7; 12 positions agree with TRBD2. Germline V gene lookup returns CDR1 SQVTM and CDR2 ANQGSEA. The CDR3 contains 13 residues. Trimming removed 7 bases from V and 4 bases from J; junction bases left unmatched: 5. DNA for the CDR3: TGCAGCGCCGGGACTAGCGGGCCTTACGAGCAGTACTTC. This codes for CSAGTSGPYEQYF.

V gene TRBV4-3 combines with J gene TRBJ2-3, with D possibly TRBD2 on 6 matching bases. The CDR3 has 16 residues. Trimming shortened V by 0 bases and J by 1 base, and 11 bases separated the two germline ends. Germline CDR1 and CDR2: LGHNA and YSLEER. The CDR3 DNA reads TGCGCCAGCAGCCAAGAGGGGGGACTCGGCACAGATACGCAGTATTTT. Its translation is CASSQEGGLGTDTQYF.

This clone was detected only a few times. This chain uses TRBV25-1 with TRBJ2-7; 7 positions match TRBD2. The CDR3 runs to 16 residues. Trimming took 4 bases from V and 0 from J; bases not matched to a gene: 9. Germline values: CDR1 MGHDK, CDR2 SYGVNS. CDR3 sequence reads: CASSGTGRESSYEQYF. CDR3 DNA: TGTGCCAGCAGTGGCACGGGGCGGGAGAGCTCCTACGAGCAGTACTTC.

The chain has TRBV6-5 and TRBJ2-1; 8 positions agree with TRBD2. This CDR3 comprises 13 residues. The germline V gene encodes CDR1 MNHEY and CDR2 SVGAGI. Trimming removed 8 bases from V and 15 bases from J; junction bases left unmatched: 15. Written as DNA, the CDR3 is TGTGCCAGCCAAGTAGCGGGGAATGACTTACTGTTCTTC. This sequence encodes CASQVAGNDLLFF.

The chain joins TRBV5-1 to TRBJ2-5, with 10 bases lining up with TRBD2. The length of the CDR3 is 17 residues. The germline CDR1 and CDR2 sequences are SGHRS and YFSETQ. V shed 0 bases and J 4 bases; nucleotides not matched to a gene: 9. In DNA form, the CDR3 reads TGCGCCAGCAGCTTGGCCACTAGCGGGACCCCCGTAGAGACCCAGTACTTC. This codes for CASSLATSGTPVETQYF.

The chain combines TRBV30 with TRBJ1-4; the D is unclear. The V gene's germline CDR1 is GTSNPN and CDR2 SVGIG (reference sequence). The CDR3 is made up of 16 amino acids. Trimming pared 2 bases from V and 0 bases from J, leaving 13 bases between. The CDR3 DNA follows: TGTGCCTGGAGTCACGGGTTGGTGGCAACTAATGAAAAACTGTTTTTT. This sequence encodes CAWSHGLVATNEKLFF.

The chain combines TRBV30 with TRBJ2-4, with a possible D match to TRBD2 (7 bases). The CDR3 has 13 residues. Germline V gives CDR1 GTSNPN, CDR2 SVGIG (reference sequence). V lost 3 bases, J lost 9 bases, and 15 bases lay in between. The CDR3 nucleotides read TGTGCCTGGAGCGGCGGGGGAGGGGGCATTCAGTACTTC. Amino acid sequence: CAWSGGGGGIQYF.

A word on this clone: In the same sample, other DNA sequences code for this CDR3. The V gene is TRBV7-2, the J gene TRBJ2-3; no clear D gene. This CDR3 region has 11 residues. Germline V gene sequence: CDR1 SGHTA, CDR2 FQGNSA. V lost 4 bases and J lost 9, with 8 bases in between. The CDR3 DNA sequence: TGTGCCAGCAGCTCAAAAGACACGCAGTATTTT. It encodes CASSSKDTQYF.

The chain links TRBV9 to TRBJ2-3, with D perhaps TRBD1 or TRBD2 (5 bases each). The germline gives CDR1 SGDLS, CDR2 YYNGEE. The CDR3 spans 16 residues. V shed 0 bases and J shed 3 bases, with 14 bases lying between them. CDR3 nucleotide sequence: TGTGCCAGCAGCGTAGATGGGACGCGATGGACAGATACGCAGTATTTT. This sequence encodes CASSVDGTRWTDTQYF. Filled out from reference TRBV9 and TRBJ2-3, the complete variable domain reads DSGVTQTPKHLITATGQRVTLRCSPRSGDLSVYWYQQSLDQGLQFLIQYYNGEERAKGNILERFSAQQFPDLHSELNLSSLELGDSALYFCASSVDGTRWTDTQYFGPGTRLTVL.

The CDR3 spells CASSPWTVQETQYF. The CDR3 region has the DNA TGTGCCAGCAGCCCCTGGACAGTTCAAGAGACCCAGTACTTC. The V call is TRBV7-6, the J call TRBJ2-5; D is possibly TRBD1 (6 bases). Germline loops: CDR1 SGHVS, CDR2 FNYEAQ. The CDR3 has 14 amino acids. V was cut by 5 bases and J by 2 bases, with 12 bases left in between.

The rearrangement uses TRBV2 and TRBJ2-1, with 8 positions matching TRBD2. The germline gives CDR1 SNHLY, CDR2 FYNNEI. The CDR3 loop spans 15 amino acids. The junction had 6 bases not matched to a gene; V was cut back by 4 bases and J by 4 bases. Here the CDR3 DNA reads TGTGCCAGCAGTGGTAGTAGCGGGATATACAATGAGCAGTTCTTC. Amino acids: CASSGSSGIYNEQFF. Full variable domain (missing parts from reference TRBV2 and TRBJ2-1): EPEVTQTPSHQVTQMGQEVILRCVPISNHLYFYWYRQILGQKVEFLVSFYNNEISEKSEIFDDQFSVERPDGSNFTLKIRSTKLEDSAMYFCASSGSSGIYNEQFFGPGTRLTVL.

The chain has TRBV5-1 and TRBJ1-4; tentative D call: TRBD1 (5 bases). Germline V gene data show CDR1 as SGHRS and CDR2 as YFSETQ. The CDR3 loop spans 14 amino acids. V lost 3 bases and J lost 5, with 11 bases in between. For the CDR3, the DNA is TGCGCCAGCAGCTCTGGACACCGAAATGAAAAACTGTTTTTT. This gives the protein CASSSGHRNEKLFF.

This clone has just one count. The rearrangement uses TRBV5-1 and TRBJ2-7; D is undetermined. Germline-derived CDR1 and CDR2 are SGHRS and YFSETQ. V was cut by 7 bases and J by 3 bases, with 11 bases left in between. The CDR3 extends over 12 amino acids. The CDR3 spells CASRASLYEQYF. Written as DNA, the CDR3 is TGCGCCAGCCGAGCGTCCCTCTACGAGCAGTACTTC.

V is TRBV27 and J is TRBJ1-5; no clear D. V was shortened by 3 bases and J by 2 bases, with 8 bases between the two germline ends. CDR3 length: 14 residues. CDR1 is MNHEY, CDR2 SMNVEV, per germline (reference sequence). The CDR3 reads CASSFLRGNQPQHF. The DNA for the CDR3 is TGTGCCAGCAGTTTTCTAAGGGGCAATCAGCCCCAGCATTTT.

Worth noting for this clone: This specimen includes other DNA sequences encoding the same CDR3. The chain is built from TRBV5-6 and TRBJ2-3; 11 nucleotides match TRBD2. The CDR3 covers 15 residues. CDR1 is SGHDT and CDR2 is YYEEEE in the germline V gene. J gave up 3 bases and V 4 bases, and 4 bases lay outside the gene matches. The CDR3 spells CASSPRTSGTDTQYF. The CDR3 nucleotides are TGTGCCAGCAGCCCTAGGACTAGCGGGACAGATACGCAGTATTTT.

Comments on this clone: The same CDR3 can be traced to other DNA sequences in this sample. The J gene is TRBJ1-1, the V gene TRBV6-1; the match to TRBD1 covers 9 bases. Germline V gives CDR1 MNHNS, CDR2 SASEGT. CDR3 size: 15 residues. The trim removed 3 bases at V and 5 bases at J, leaving 7 bases unmatched. CDR3 DNA sequence: TGTGCCAGCAGTGAGCTGACAGGGGGTAGGACTGAAGCTTTCTTT. Its protein is CASSELTGGRTEAFF.

This clone has only one observation. The chain uses TRBV7-2 and TRBJ2-7; 7 bases are shared with TRBD2. CDR3 length: 16 amino acids. Trimming at V came to 5 bases and at J to 2 bases, leaving 12 bases not matched to a gene. Germline V lookup: CDR1 SGHTA, CDR2 FQGNSA. CDR3 DNA sequence: TGTGCCAGCAGCCCCCAAAGGACTAGTTTACCCTACGAGCAGTACTTC. This codes for CASSPQRTSLPYEQYF.

The CDR3 reads CASSEPPGGTQYF. CDR3 sequence (DNA): TGCGCCAGCAGTGAGCCTCCAGGGGGGACCCAGTACTTC. The genes are TRBV10-2 and TRBJ2-5; 7 nucleotides match TRBD1. The germline CDR1 and CDR2 sequences are WSHSY and SAAADI. V dropped 2 bases and J dropped 7; count of bases not matched to a gene: 4. CDR3 size: 13 residues.

A single count supports this clone. This sequence joins TRBV5-1 and TRBJ2-1; D uncertain. The germline V gene has CDR1 SGHRS and CDR2 YFSETQ. The CDR3 extends over 15 amino acids. Trimming shortened V by 0 bases and J by 0 bases, and 7 bases separated the two germline ends. DNA of the CDR3: TGCGCCAGCAGCTTGGTGGGGAACTCCTACAATGAGCAGTTCTTC. Its translation is CASSLVGNSYNEQFF.

V usage is TRBV7-3 and J usage is TRBJ1-6, with D hard to call. Germline assignment: CDR1 SGHTA and CDR2 FQGTGA. The CDR3 totals 14 residues. The V and J ends lost 0 bases and 8 bases respectively, with 8 bases between them. CDR3 nucleotide sequence: TGTGCCAGCAGCTTAACGGCAGGATATTCACCCCTCCACTTT. Translation gives CASSLTAGYSPLHF.

The chain employs TRBV6-1 and TRBJ2-7; D possibly corresponds to TRBD1 (6 bases). This CDR3 is built from 15 residues. Trimming removed 2 bases from V and 0 bases from J, with 11 bases in between. Germline V gives CDR1 MNHNS, CDR2 SASEGT. The CDR3 bases are TGTGCCAGCAGTGAACTGACAGGTGTCTCCTACGAGCAGTACTTC. Protein product: CASSELTGVSYEQYF.

V gene TRBV5-1 combines with J gene TRBJ1-6; no firm D call. Deletions cut 5 bases from V and 10 bases from J, with 19 bases between. The CDR3 spans 15 residues. Germline loops: CDR1 SGHRS, CDR2 YFSETQ. CDR3 region: CASSTVEGSGSPLHF. The CDR3, as DNA: TGCGCCAGCAGTACTGTTGAGGGATCGGGATCACCCCTCCACTTT.

The chain carries TRBV10-1 and TRBJ2-1; D unresolved. Germline V CDR1 and CDR2: WNHNN, SYGVQD (reference sequence). The ends were cut back, 7 bases at V and 7 bases at J, with 14 bases in the middle. The CDR3 is 13 amino acids. The CDR3 DNA is TGCGCCAGCACATCCGCGGTCGGGAATGAGCAGTTCTTC. Amino acids: CASTSAVGNEQFF.

The V gene is TRBV11-2, the J gene TRBJ2-3; a possible D gene is TRBD1 (5 bases). Germline lookup yields CDR1 SGHAT and CDR2 FQNNGV. The CDR3 length is 15 residues. The V gene lost 3 bases and the J gene lost 1 base, with 11 bases spanning the gap. The CDR3 loop reads CASSLQDTRTDTQYF. The CDR3 nucleotides read TGTGCCAGCAGCTTGCAGGACACCCGCACAGATACGCAGTATTTT. The full variable domain, with the rest looked up from reference TRBV11-2 and TRBJ2-3, is EAGVAQSPRYKIIEKRQSVAFWCNPISGHATLYWYQQILGQGPKLLIQFQNNGVVDDSQLPKDRFSAERLKGVDSTLKIQPAKLEDSAVYLCASSLQDTRTDTQYFGPGTRLTVL.